A selection of T cell receptor beta chains follows, all from one sample in a study of T cell responses to AZD1222 COVID-19 vaccine. The method was immunoSEQ multiplex PCR; TCRdb's version includes in-frame clones alone and lacks a portion of them. The repertoire includes 150,000 to 200,000 clones, 94% of them detected once, and 4.5% to 5.5% sits in the top ten. Sequences were derived from peripheral blood, sampled 28 days after the second AZD1222 dose. Receptors were obtained from an adult who received the AZD1222 COVID-19 vaccine. Both conserved end residues are part of each CDR3. The order of the fields is V gene, J gene, D gene, clone size, CDR3 DNA, CDR3 protein. The D gene is left open where the match is weak. Not all rows give a size; the values are once, few, many and, for expanded clones, a class.

TRBV28,TRBJ2-5,TRBD2,NA,TGTGCCAGCAGTCCACTAGCGGGGGGGGGCCAGGAGACCCAGTACTTC,CASSPLAGGGQETQYF
TRBV6-5,TRBJ2-7,TRBD2,NA,TGTGCCAGCAGTTACTCGGGACTAGCGGATGAGCAGTACTTC,CASSYSGLADEQYF
TRBV19,TRBJ1-5,NA,NA,TGTGCCAGTAGTATTACTCCCTGGGCGACAACCTATAGCAATCAGCCCCAGCATTTT,CASSITPWATTYSNQPQHF
TRBV30,TRBJ2-4,NA,few,TGTGCCTGGAGTCCGGAGGGGGTGGGGCGAGGTGGAAACATTCAGTACTTC,CAWSPEGVGRGGNIQYF
TRBV13,TRBJ2-5,NA,NA,TGTGCCAGCAGCTTATTAGGGGGCCAAGAGACCCAGTACTTC,CASSLLGGQETQYF
TRBV3-1/TRBV3-2,TRBJ1-2,NA,once,TGTGCCAGCAGCCCCCGGGGGGGATTCTCTGGCTACACCTTC,CASSPRGGFSGYTF
TRBV18,TRBJ1-1,NA,NA,TGTGCCAGCTCACCCGGGCAGGGCGCTAACACTGAAGCTTTCTTT,CASSPGQGANTEAFF
TRBV14,TRBJ1-2,NA,few,TGTGCCAGCAGCCAAGGTGACTATGGCTACACCTTC,CASSQGDYGYTF
TRBV28,TRBJ2-7,NA,NA,TGTGCCAGCAGCCCAGGACCCCCGAAGCAGTACTTC,CASSPGPPKQYF
TRBV5-1,TRBJ2-7,TRBD2,NA,TGCGCCAGCAGCTTGGAGGCACTAGCGGGGTCGCAGTACTTC,CASSLEALAGSQYF
TRBV5-1,TRBJ2-5,NA,NA,TGCGCCAGCAGTAAGGGGGAGACCCAGTACTTC,CASSKGETQYF
TRBV6-5,TRBJ2-3,TRBD2,NA,TGTGCCAGCAGTTACTACGAACTAGCGGCAACAGATACGCAGTATTTT,CASSYYELAATDTQYF
TRBV4-2,TRBJ1-1,NA,NA,TGTGCCAGCAGCCAAGATCGTGGGGGGCGAGGGCACACTGAAGCTTTCTTT,CASSQDRGGRGHTEAFF
TRBV11-2,TRBJ2-1,TRBD1,NA,TGTGCCAGCAGCTTAACTACCGGGACAGGCTATGAGCAGTTCTTC,CASSLTTGTGYEQFF
TRBV5-1,TRBJ1-1,TRBD1,NA,TGCGCCAGCCGCACAGGGGTGGGCACTGAAGCTTTCTTT,CASRTGVGTEAFF
TRBV5-1,TRBJ2-1,TRBD1,NA,TGCGCCAGCAGCTTTGACCCTCGACAGGGTGGGCAGTTCTTC,CASSFDPRQGGQFF
TRBV27,TRBJ2-1,TRBD1,NA,TGTGCCAGCAGTCCGGGACAGAGTGGGTACAATGAGCAGTTCTTC,CASSPGQSGYNEQFF
TRBV10-3,TRBJ2-2,NA,NA,TGTGCCATCGGACTAGCGAGAGGACAGGGCACCGGGGAGCTGTTTTTT,CAIGLARGQGTGELFF
TRBV28,TRBJ1-1,NA,NA,TGTGCCAGCAGTTTGGGTCTGAACACTGAAGCTTTCTTT,CASSLGLNTEAFF
TRBV4-2,TRBJ1-3,NA,once,TGTGCCAGCAGCCAAGAATTGACCGGTTTTACAGGCTACTCTGGAAACACCATATATTTT,CASSQELTGFTGYSGNTIYF
TRBV30,TRBJ2-7,TRBD2,NA,TGTGCCTGGAGTAAAAGCGGGGCCTACGAGCAGTACTTC,CAWSKSGAYEQYF
TRBV7-9,TRBJ2-3,TRBD1,once,TGTGCCAGCAGCGCCGATGGGGGACAGCGCACAGATACGCAGTATTTT,CASSADGGQRTDTQYF
TRBV4-1,TRBJ1-3,NA,NA,TGCGCCAGCAGCCAAGTGGGGTCCGGAAACACCATATATTTT,CASSQVGSGNTIYF
TRBV7-9,TRBJ2-7,NA,once,TGTGCCAGCAGCCCCACAGGAATCTACGAGCAGTACTTC,CASSPTGIYEQYF
TRBV10-1,TRBJ2-1,TRBD2,NA,TGCGCCAAAGGACTAGCGGGAGGGCCGAATGAGCAGTTCTTC,CAKGLAGGPNEQFF
TRBV6-1,TRBJ1-4,TRBD1,NA,TGTGCCAGCAGTGATGGGGACAGGGGGAATGAAAAACTGTTTTTT,CASSDGDRGNEKLFF
TRBV11-2,TRBJ2-5,NA,NA,TGTGCCAGCAGCTTGGGACTTCAAGAGACCCAGTACTTC,CASSLGLQETQYF
TRBV5-5,TRBJ1-2,NA,NA,TGTGCCAGCAGCCCCCGGTCGGGGGTTGACTATGGCTACACCTTC,CASSPRSGVDYGYTF
TRBV19,TRBJ2-2,NA,few,TGTGCCAGTAGTATAGGGCACCCCACCGGGGAGCTGTTTTTT,CASSIGHPTGELFF